Each of the 25 T cell receptor beta chains below was sequenced from the same sample in a study of lymphopenia after photon versus proton radiotherapy. Some clones are missing from TCRdb's copy, which holds only in-frame ones; the method was immunoSEQ multiplex PCR. The data show 30,000 to 45,000 clones, with around 85% seen just once and 2.5% to 3.5% held by the top ten. The sample was peripheral blood, taken from a patient treated with photon-based radiotherapy. These receptors were taken from a middle-aged man with gastric cancer.

This clone appeared once. The chain combines TRBV7-9 with TRBJ2-1; D is ambiguous. The CDR3 is made up of 14 amino acids. Germline V gives CDR1 SEHNR, CDR2 FQNEAQ (reference sequence). The V gene lost 5 bases and the J gene lost 15 bases, with 23 bases spanning the gap. CDR3 nucleotide sequence: TGTGCCAGCAGCGCTCTCCCTAGGGCCTTAGGTGCGTTCTTC. It encodes CASSALPRALGAFF.

The chain links TRBV5-4 to TRBJ2-7; TRBD1 is a possible D gene (6 bases). This CDR3 is built from 14 residues. Trimming took 4 bases from V and 2 from J, leaving 13 bases between them. Per germline, CDR1 SGHNT and CDR2 YYREEE (reference sequence). The chain's CDR3 is CASSEFTGTYEQYF. CDR3 DNA sequence: TGTGCCAGCAGCGAATTTACAGGGACCTACGAGCAGTACTTC.

The genes are TRBV12-5 and TRBJ1-1; D is undetermined. V was clipped by 1 base and J by 3 bases, with 6 bases between them. The germline V gene has CDR1 LGHNT and CDR2 FRNRAP. The CDR3 has 13 residues. The chain's CDR3 is CASGLALHTEAFF. The CDR3, as DNA: TGTGCTAGTGGTTTGGCCCTCCACACTGAAGCTTTCTTT.

The V gene is TRBV29-1, the J gene TRBJ1-4; TRBD1 aligns across 9 bases. Unmatched junction bases numbered 3, after V lost 2 bases and J lost 5 bases. The CDR3 extends over 14 amino acids. Germline loops: CDR1 SQVTM, CDR2 ANQGSEA. The CDR3 region has the DNA TGCAGCGTTGAACTAGGGACAGGGAATGAAAAACTGTTTTTT. Encoded protein: CSVELGTGNEKLFF.

The rearrangement uses TRBV5-1 and TRBJ2-7; D not resolved. Trimming left V 0 bases short and J 6 bases short, with 7 bases between. Germline values: CDR1 SGHRS, CDR2 YFSETQ. The CDR3 spans 12 residues. CDR3 sequence reads: CASSLEVGEQYF. The CDR3, as DNA: TGCGCCAGCAGCTTGGAAGTGGGCGAGCAGTACTTC.

The chain links TRBV10-3 to TRBJ2-3, with D tentatively TRBD2 (6 bases). Germline-derived CDR1 and CDR2 are ENHRY and SYGVKD. The CDR3 length is 15 residues. V lost 2 bases and J 2 bases, leaving 11 bases between the germline ends. The CDR3 DNA reads as TGTGCCATCAGTGAGGCACGGGGGACCACAGATACGCAGTATTTT. Translating it yields CAISEARGTTDTQYF.

This rearrangement joins TRBV7-6 to TRBJ2-3; tentatively, D is TRBD2 (7 bases). This CDR3 is 14 amino acids long. V was cut by 2 bases and J by 4 bases, with 10 bases left in between. Per germline, CDR1 SGHVS and CDR2 FNYEAQ. In DNA, the CDR3 is TGTGCCAGCAGCTTAAGAGGGGGGGCAGATACGCAGTATTTT. Protein: CASSLRGGADTQYF.

The V and J genes are TRBV2 and TRBJ2-3, with D hard to call. CDR3 length: 13 residues. CDR1 is SNHLY and CDR2 is FYNNEI in the germline V gene. V lost 7 bases and J 1 base, leaving 9 bases between the germline ends. The CDR3 is CASKGSRTDTQYF. The CDR3 DNA sequence: TGTGCCAGCAAGGGTTCTCGCACAGATACGCAGTATTTT.

The chain recombines TRBV5-1 with TRBJ2-7; TRBD2 aligns across 13 bases. The CDR3 consists of 15 residues. Germline V lookup: CDR1 SGHRS, CDR2 YFSETQ. V lost 3 bases and J lost 2; bases outside the gene matches: 2. CDR3 region: CASSYGTSGTYEQYF. DNA for the CDR3: TGCGCCAGCAGCTATGGGACTAGCGGGACCTACGAGCAGTACTTC.

This clone has just one count. This chain connects TRBV7-2 to TRBJ2-1; the D is unclear. The V and J ends lost 1 base and 8 bases respectively, with 15 bases between them. Germline CDR1 reads SGHTA; CDR2 reads FQGNSA. This CDR3 region has 15 residues. The CDR3 DNA is TGTGCCAGCAGCTTAGGTCTTAGGGCGTGGGATGAGCAGTTCTTC. This encodes CASSLGLRAWDEQFF.

This chain joins TRBV5-1 and TRBJ2-2; weak D call: TRBD1 (6 bases). Deletions cut 4 bases from V and 2 bases from J, with 15 bases between. Per germline, CDR1 SGHRS and CDR2 YFSETQ. The CDR3 has 16 amino acids. Written as DNA, the CDR3 is TGCGCCAGCAGCCCACAGCCGGGACATAACACCGGGGAGCTGTTTTTT. This codes for CASSPQPGHNTGELFF. Supplemented by reference TRBV5-1 and TRBJ2-2, the full variable domain reads KAGVTQTPRYLIKTRGQQVTLSCSPISGHRSVSWYQQTPGQGLQFLFEYFSETQRNKGNFPGRFSGRQFSNSRSEMNVSTLELGDSALYLCASSPQPGHNTGELFFGEGSRLTVL.

J is TRBJ1-4 and V is TRBV15; D is perhaps TRBD1 (6 bases). CDR1 is LNHNV, CDR2 YYDKDF, per germline (reference sequence). Deletions cut 1 base from V and 4 bases from J, with 10 bases between. The CDR3 totals 15 residues. For the CDR3, the DNA is TGTGCCACCAGCAGAGCGGACAGTTTTAATGAAAAACTGTTTTTT. The encoded protein is CATSRADSFNEKLFF.

This clone was seen once. The genes are TRBV7-9 and TRBJ2-1, with TRBD1 matching 7 bases. The CDR3 runs 19 residues. Germline V lookup: CDR1 SEHNR, CDR2 FQNEAQ (reference sequence). V dropped 1 base and J dropped 6; count of bases not matched to a gene: 18. This chain's CDR3 is CASSLGGSGRTGKRNEQFF. The CDR3, as DNA: TGTGCCAGCAGCTTAGGGGGTTCCGGCCGGACAGGAAAGCGCAATGAGCAGTTCTTC. Filled out from reference TRBV7-9 and TRBJ2-1, the complete variable domain reads DTGVSQNPRHKITKRGQNVTFRCDPISEHNRLYWYRQTLGQGPEFLTYFQNEAQLEKSRLLSDRFSAERPKGSFSTLEIQRTEQGDSAMYLCASSLGGSGRTGKRNEQFFGPGTRLTVL.

In DNA form, the CDR3 reads TGTGCCAGTACAAGCGGGATCGAGCAGTACTTC. Protein product: CASTSGIEQYF. The chain couples TRBV6-1 to TRBJ2-7; 7 bases line up with TRBD2. There are 11 residues in the CDR3. V lost 9 bases and J lost 6; bases outside the gene matches: 5. The germline gives CDR1 MNHNS, CDR2 SASEGT.

The chain couples TRBV7-6 to TRBJ1-1; D ambiguous. The CDR3 extends over 13 amino acids. Germline assignment: CDR1 SGHVS and CDR2 FNYEAQ. Trimming cost V 4 bases and J 3 bases, with 9 bases left between them. In DNA, the CDR3 is TGTGCCAGCAGCTCAAAGGGTTACACTGAAGCTTTCTTT. This sequence encodes CASSSKGYTEAFF.

This chain joins TRBV19 and TRBJ1-4; 12 bases fit TRBD1. Germline CDR1 is LNHDA and CDR2 is SQIVND (reference sequence). V lost 8 bases and J lost 1; bases outside the gene matches: 11. CDR3 size: 18 residues. Here the CDR3 DNA reads TGTGCCAGTTCCAACACCCGGGACAGGGGGCGAACTAATGAAAAACTGTTTTTT. Its protein product is CASSNTRDRGRTNEKLFF.

The chain employs TRBV27 and TRBJ1-1; D is uncertain. V lost 2 bases, J lost 1 base, and 8 bases lay in between. Germline V CDR1 and CDR2: MNHEY, SMNVEV (reference sequence). The CDR3 has 14 residues. The CDR3 DNA follows: TGTGCCAGCAGTTTAGAGGCTTCGAACACTGAAGCTTTCTTT. Translation: CASSLEASNTEAFF.

The chain couples TRBV19 to TRBJ2-1, with D perhaps given as TRBD1 or TRBD2 (6 bases each). Germline lookup yields CDR1 LNHDA and CDR2 SQIVND (reference sequence). This CDR3 region has 16 residues. V dropped 5 bases and J dropped 0 bases, with 14 bases sitting between them. In DNA form, the CDR3 reads TGTGCCAGTAGTTTCCTGGGGGGCAGCTCCTACAATGAGCAGTTCTTC. As protein: CASSFLGGSSYNEQFF.

V usage is TRBV9 and J usage is TRBJ1-1; TRBD1 is a possible D gene (6 bases). Germline V gene lookup returns CDR1 SGDLS and CDR2 YYNGEE. With 0 bases removed from V and 3 bases from J, the gap between germline ends came to 15 bases. CDR3 length equals 16 residues. The CDR3 nucleotides read TGTGCCAGCAGCGTAGCTGGGGGCCCAGGGGACACTGAAGCTTTCTTT. Amino acid sequence: CASSVAGGPGDTEAFF.

The chain uses TRBV19 and TRBJ1-2, with 9 bases that match TRBD1. In germline, CDR1 is LNHDA, CDR2 SQIVND (reference sequence). The CDR3 spans 13 residues. With 4 bases clipped from V and 8 bases from J, the junction kept 5 bases outside the gene matches. In DNA, the CDR3 is TGTGCCAGTAGTACCCGGACAGGGGAAGGCTACACCTTC. It encodes CASSTRTGEGYTF. The full variable domain, its missing parts supplied by reference TRBV19 and TRBJ1-2, is DGGITQSPKYLFRKEGQNVTLSCEQNLNHDAMYWYRQDPGQGLRLIYYSQIVNDFQKGDIAEGYSVSREKKESFPLTVTSAQKNPTAFYLCASSTRTGEGYTFGSGTRLTVV.

V is TRBV14 and J is TRBJ2-7, with D possibly being TRBD1 (6 bases). The CDR3 runs to 15 residues. V was shortened by 8 bases and J by 3 bases, with 20 bases between the two germline ends. Germline assignment: CDR1 SGHDN and CDR2 FVKESK. CDR3: CASADGPGVDYEQYF. CDR3 sequence (DNA): TGTGCCAGCGCTGACGGGCCAGGGGTAGACTACGAGCAGTACTTC. The variable domain in full, completed from reference TRBV14 and TRBJ2-7, reads EAGVTQFPSHSVIEKGQTVTLRCDPISGHDNLYWYRRVMGKEIKFLLHFVKESKQDESGMPNNRFLAERTGGTYSTLKVQPAELEDSGVYFCASADGPGVDYEQYFGPGTRLTVT.

This chain connects TRBV4-2 to TRBJ2-1, with 7 bases that match TRBD2. V was pared by 1 base and J by 3 bases, with 6 bases of the junction left unmatched. The CDR3 contains 16 residues. In germline, CDR1 is LGHNA, CDR2 YNFKEQ. The CDR3 sequence is CASSQGRRGNYNEQFF. CDR3 DNA sequence: TGTGCCAGCAGCCAAGGGAGGCGGGGGAACTACAATGAGCAGTTCTTC.

The gene calls are TRBV2 and TRBJ1-5; 7 bases match TRBD1. CDR3 length equals 13 residues. In germline, CDR1 is SNHLY, CDR2 FYNNEI. Trimming removed 8 bases from V and 5 bases from J; junction bases left unmatched: 6. CDR3 in DNA: TGTGCCAGCCGGGACAGCCAATATCAGCCCCAGCATTTT. It translates to CASRDSQYQPQHF.

This clone was observed a few times. The V call is TRBV10-3, the J call TRBJ2-7, with D uncertain. V was clipped by 2 bases and J by 0 bases, with 8 bases between them. Per germline, CDR1 ENHRY and CDR2 SYGVKD. This CDR3 has 14 amino acids. For the CDR3, the DNA is TGTGCCATCAGTGAGCCACGGTACTCCTACGAGCAGTACTTC. This encodes CAISEPRYSYEQYF.

CDR3 sequence (DNA): TGTGCCAGCAGTGGGACAGGGGGCCGAAACTATGGCTACACCTTC. The encoded protein is CASSGTGGRNYGYTF. This chain links TRBV28 with TRBJ1-2, with 12 bases that match TRBD1. Per the germline V gene, CDR1 is MDHEN and CDR2 is SYDVKM. CDR3 length equals 15 residues. Losses at the gene ends were 5 bases for V and 2 bases for J; bases not matched to a gene: 3.